The 16 T cell receptor beta chains below come from one sample, sequenced in a study of metastatic and nonmetastatic thyroid tumors. All patients reached thyroid surgery having received no treatment beforehand. From the PCR reads, TCRdb re-called clones with MiXCR. This sample has more than 10,000 clones, with roughly 29% found just once. Sequencing was performed on tumor tissue. These receptors all come from a female donor with papillary thyroid cancer or a benign thyroid nodule (not recorded which). Some clones in this sample may be carry-over from other donors' samples.

By share, this clone ranks as medium-sized. The chain combines TRBV15 with TRBJ2-1; 10 bases are a match to TRBD2. The V and J ends lost 2 bases and 8 bases, in that order; junction bases with no gene match: 3. The length of the CDR3 is 14 residues. CDR1 is LNHNV, CDR2 YYDKDF, per germline (reference sequence). Written as DNA, the CDR3 is TGTGCCACCAGCAGATCCGGACTAGCGGATGAGCAGTTCTTC. Protein sequence: CATSRSGLADEQFF. The entire variable domain, with the rest obtained from reference TRBV15 and TRBJ2-1, is as follows: DAMVIQNPRYQVTQFGKPVTLSCSQTLNHNVMYWYQQKSSQAPKLLFHYYDKDFNNEADTPDNFQSRRPNTSFCFLDIRSPGLGDTAMYLCATSRSGLADEQFFGPGTRLTVL.

At least ten counts were recorded for this clone. This chain uses TRBV6-4 with TRBJ2-1, with 12 bases fitting TRBD1. V dropped 4 bases and J dropped 7; count of bases not matched to a gene: 11. CDR1 is MRHNA, CDR2 SNTAGT, per germline. This CDR3 spans 17 amino acids. This chain's CDR3 is CASSVHPGTGGGNEQFF. The CDR3 region has the DNA TGTGCCAGCAGTGTCCACCCCGGGACAGGGGGCGGGAATGAGCAGTTCTTC.

This clone has a single count. This rearrangement joins TRBV20-1 to TRBJ1-5; D perhaps matches TRBD1 (5 bases). The CDR3 is 13 amino acids. Trimming took off 8 bases at V and 10 bases at J, with 21 bases between the two ends. In germline, CDR1 is DFQATT, CDR2 SNEGSKA (reference sequence). CDR3 amino acids: CSTETGAGDPQHF. DNA for the CDR3: TGCAGTACAGAAACAGGAGCCGGAGATCCCCAGCATTTT.

This clone has a handful of counts. A much larger clone differs by one base, so this may be a read error. This chain joins TRBV29-1 and TRBJ2-3; D may be TRBD1 (5 bases). Germline CDR1 and CDR2: SQVTM and ANQGSEA. Trimming cost V 8 bases and J 2 bases, with 14 bases left between them. This CDR3 is 13 amino acids long. The CDR3 bases are TGCAGCCTCCTGACAGTGGACACAGATACGCAGTATTTT. Translated: CSLLTVDTDTQYF.

The chain combines TRBV12-3 or TRBV12-4 with TRBJ2-7; D is perhaps TRBD2 (6 bases). V lost 2 bases, J lost 8 bases, and 19 bases lay in between. The CDR3 runs to 15 residues. CDR3 sequence reads: CASSLTAGWAAKQYF. CDR3 bases: TGTGCCAGCAGTTTAACGGCGGGGTGGGCAGCAAAGCAGTACTTC.

The chain is built from TRBV28 and TRBJ1-2; 7 bases are shared with TRBD1. Germline V gives CDR1 MDHEN, CDR2 SYDVKM. Losses at the gene ends were 7 bases for V and 4 bases for J; bases not matched to a gene: 18. The CDR3 loop spans 17 amino acids. The CDR3 region is CASTPYPPWTGAYGYTF. For the CDR3, the DNA is TGTGCCAGCACCCCTTACCCGCCCTGGACAGGTGCCTATGGCTACACCTTC.

In its sample, this clone was seen many times. This chain links TRBV4-2 with TRBJ1-1; TRBD1 might be the D (5 bases). Germline CDR1 reads LGHNA; CDR2 reads YNFKEQ. Trimming took 1 base from V and 7 from J, leaving 19 bases between them. CDR3 size: 16 residues. The CDR3 DNA reads as TGTGCCAGCAGCCAAGCGGATCAGGGCGTCATTATTGAAGCTTTCTTT. Translated: CASSQADQGVIIEAFF.

Concerning this clone: One end of the junction does not line up with germline, which may come from a read error. J is TRBJ2-7 and V is TRBV7-2, with D unclear. Looked up from germline, CDR1 is SGHTA and CDR2 is FQGNSA. The CDR3 spans 14 residues. DNA for the CDR3: TGTGCCAGCAGCTTAGGGCAGGAGCCCTACAAGCAGTATTTC. Its translation is CASSLGQEPYKQYF.

The V gene is TRBV12-3 or TRBV12-4, the J gene TRBJ1-1; D not certain. The V end lost 5 bases, the J end lost 1 base, and 8 bases lay between the germline ends. The CDR3 has 13 amino acids. Here the CDR3 DNA reads TGTGCCAGCAGTCTCGGGCCGAACACTGAAGCTTTCTTT. Translation gives CASSLGPNTEAFF.

V is TRBV10-3 and J is TRBJ2-1; tentatively, D is TRBD1 (6 bases). There are 13 residues in the CDR3. Trimming removed 7 bases from V and 3 bases from J, with 10 bases in between. Looked up from germline, CDR1 is ENHRY and CDR2 is SYGVKD. CDR3 loop: CAIKGVSYNEQFF. In DNA form, the CDR3 reads TGTGCCATCAAGGGGGTTAGCTACAATGAGCAGTTCTTC.

There are many counts of this clone. The genes are TRBV30 and TRBJ2-3, with 15 bases identical to TRBD2. Germline V gene lookup returns CDR1 GTSNPN and CDR2 SVGIG (reference sequence). The CDR3 consists of 15 residues. Losses at the gene ends were 2 bases for V and 5 bases for J; bases not matched to a gene: 2. CDR3 DNA sequence: TGTGCCTGGAGTTCGGGACTAGCGGGGGGAGATACGCAGTATTTT. It is translated as CAWSSGLAGGDTQYF.

To note about this clone: Different DNA sequences within this sample yield the same CDR3. This chain connects TRBV3-1 to TRBJ2-3; no definite D call. Trimming took off 3 bases at V and 9 bases at J, with 19 bases between the two ends. Germline CDR1 and CDR2: LGHDT and YNNKEL (reference sequence). CDR3 size: 15 residues. CDR3 region: CASSQDRTFGDTQYF. CDR3 bases: TGTGCCAGCAGCCAGGATAGGACCTTCGGAGACACGCAGTATTTT.

This clone came up a few times. J is TRBJ2-2 and V is TRBV11-1; D remains ambiguous. Trimming cost V 5 bases and J 0 bases, with 10 bases left between them. CDR3 length equals 15 residues. Germline V gene sequence: CDR1 SGHAT, CDR2 FQDESV (reference sequence). CDR3 in amino acids: CASSLRRTNTGELFF. The CDR3 nucleotides read TGTGCCAGCAGCCTTAGGCGAACGAACACCGGGGAGCTGTTTTTT.

This clone has just a few counts. The V call is TRBV12-3 or TRBV12-4, the J call TRBJ2-3; D gene unclear. V lost 1 base and J 6 bases, leaving 2 bases between the germline ends. The CDR3 loop spans 11 amino acids. The CDR3 DNA sequence: TGTGCCAGCAGTTTAGTCGATACGCAGTATTTT. Its protein is CASSLVDTQYF.

The chain joins TRBV20-1 to TRBJ2-3; D may correspond to TRBD1 or TRBD2 (5 bases each). CDR1 DFQATT and CDR2 SNEGSKA come from the germline V gene (reference sequence). The CDR3 runs to 16 residues. Between the trimmed V and J ends, which lost 3 bases and 0 bases, there was a span of 16 bases. CDR3 in amino acids: CSASHEGRPSTDTQYF. DNA of the CDR3: TGCAGTGCTAGCCACGAGGGACGACCTAGCACAGATACGCAGTATTTT.

This clone appeared a few times. The rearrangement links TRBV19 to TRBJ2-7; D unclear. CDR1 and CDR2 (germline): LNHDA, SQIVND (reference sequence). This CDR3 has 15 amino acids. Between the trimmed V and J ends, which lost 2 bases and 7 bases, there was a span of 18 bases. This chain's CDR3 is CASSISPYPIVEQYF. Here the CDR3 DNA reads TGTGCCAGTAGTATAAGCCCCTACCCTATTGTGGAGCAGTACTTC.